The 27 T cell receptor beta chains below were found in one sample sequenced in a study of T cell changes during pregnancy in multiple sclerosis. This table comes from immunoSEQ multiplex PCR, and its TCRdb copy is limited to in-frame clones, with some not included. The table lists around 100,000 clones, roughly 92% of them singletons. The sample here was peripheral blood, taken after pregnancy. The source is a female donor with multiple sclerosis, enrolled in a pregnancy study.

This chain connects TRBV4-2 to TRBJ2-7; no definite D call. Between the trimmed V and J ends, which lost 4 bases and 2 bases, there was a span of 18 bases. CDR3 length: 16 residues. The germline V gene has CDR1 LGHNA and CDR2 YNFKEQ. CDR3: CASSPQLELTAYEQYF. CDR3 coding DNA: TGTGCCAGCAGCCCACAACTGGAACTCACAGCCTACGAGCAGTACTTC.

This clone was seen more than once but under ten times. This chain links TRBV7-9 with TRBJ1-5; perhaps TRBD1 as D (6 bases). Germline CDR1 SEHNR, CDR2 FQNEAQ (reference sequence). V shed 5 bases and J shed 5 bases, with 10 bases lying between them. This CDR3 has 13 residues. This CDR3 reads CASSPAGDQPQHF. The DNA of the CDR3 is TGTGCCAGCAGCCCTGCAGGGGATCAGCCCCAGCATTTT.

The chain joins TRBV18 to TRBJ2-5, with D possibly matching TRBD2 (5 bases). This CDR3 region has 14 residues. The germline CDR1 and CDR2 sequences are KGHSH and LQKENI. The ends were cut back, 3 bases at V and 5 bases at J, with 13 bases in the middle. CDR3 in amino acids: CASSPDRRRETQYF. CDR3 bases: TGTGCCAGCTCACCGGACCGCCGGAGGGAGACCCAGTACTTC.

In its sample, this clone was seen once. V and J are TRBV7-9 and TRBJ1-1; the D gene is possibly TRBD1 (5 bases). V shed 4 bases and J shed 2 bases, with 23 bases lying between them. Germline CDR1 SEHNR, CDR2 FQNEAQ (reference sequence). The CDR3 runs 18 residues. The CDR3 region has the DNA TGTGCCAGCAGCTATTATAGGGGTGGAGGGTGGCTAAACACTGAAGCTTTCTTT. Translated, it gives CASSYYRGGGWLNTEAFF. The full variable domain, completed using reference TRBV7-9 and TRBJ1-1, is DTGVSQNPRHKITKRGQNVTFRCDPISEHNRLYWYRQTLGQGPEFLTYFQNEAQLEKSRLLSDRFSAERPKGSFSTLEIQRTEQGDSAMYLCASSYYRGGGWLNTEAFFGQGTRLTVV.

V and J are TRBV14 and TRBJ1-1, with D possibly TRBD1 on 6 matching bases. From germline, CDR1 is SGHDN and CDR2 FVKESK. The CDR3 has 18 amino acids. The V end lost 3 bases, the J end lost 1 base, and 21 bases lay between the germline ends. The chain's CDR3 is CASSHYLVGTRKNTEAFF. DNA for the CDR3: TGTGCCAGCAGCCATTACCTAGTCGGGACACGCAAGAACACTGAAGCTTTCTTT.

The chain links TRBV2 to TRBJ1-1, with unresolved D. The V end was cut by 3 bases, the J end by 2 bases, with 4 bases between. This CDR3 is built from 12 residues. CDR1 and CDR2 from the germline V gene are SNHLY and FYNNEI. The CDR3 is CASSDPNTEAFF. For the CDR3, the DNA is TGTGCCAGCAGTGACCCAAACACTGAAGCTTTCTTT.

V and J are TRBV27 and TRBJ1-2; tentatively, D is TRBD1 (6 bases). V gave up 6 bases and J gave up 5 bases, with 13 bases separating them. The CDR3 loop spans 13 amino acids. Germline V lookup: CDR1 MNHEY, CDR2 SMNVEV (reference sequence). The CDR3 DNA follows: TGTGCCAGCAGCCGCCGACAGGATTATGGCTACACCTTC. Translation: CASSRRQDYGYTF.

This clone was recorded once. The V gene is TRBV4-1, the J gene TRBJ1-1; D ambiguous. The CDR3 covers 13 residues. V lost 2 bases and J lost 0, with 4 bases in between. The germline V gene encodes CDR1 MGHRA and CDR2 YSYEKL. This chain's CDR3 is CASSQQVNTEAFF. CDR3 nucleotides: TGCGCCAGCAGCCAACAGGTGAACACTGAAGCTTTCTTT.

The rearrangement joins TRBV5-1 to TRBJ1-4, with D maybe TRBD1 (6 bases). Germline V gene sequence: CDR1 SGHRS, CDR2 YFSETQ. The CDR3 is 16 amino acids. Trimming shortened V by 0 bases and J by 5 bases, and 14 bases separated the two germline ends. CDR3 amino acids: CASSLALGHGNEKLFF. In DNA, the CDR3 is TGCGCCAGCAGCTTGGCCCTGGGACATGGGAATGAAAAACTGTTTTTT.

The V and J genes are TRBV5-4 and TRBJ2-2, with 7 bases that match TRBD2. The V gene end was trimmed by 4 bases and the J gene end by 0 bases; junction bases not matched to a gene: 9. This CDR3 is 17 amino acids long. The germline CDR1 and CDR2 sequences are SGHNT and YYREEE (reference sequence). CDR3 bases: TGTGCCAGCAGCCATCGGACTAGGCATTCGAACACCGGGGAGCTGTTTTTT. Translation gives CASSHRTRHSNTGELFF. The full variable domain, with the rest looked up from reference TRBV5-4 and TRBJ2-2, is ETGVTQSPTHLIKTRGQQVTLRCSSQSGHNTVSWYQQALGQGPQFIFQYYREEENGRGNFPPRFSGLQFPNYSSELNVNALELDDSALYLCASSHRTRHSNTGELFFGEGSRLTVL.

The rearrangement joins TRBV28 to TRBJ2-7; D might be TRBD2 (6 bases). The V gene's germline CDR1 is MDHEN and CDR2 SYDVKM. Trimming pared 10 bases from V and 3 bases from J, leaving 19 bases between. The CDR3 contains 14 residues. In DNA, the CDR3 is TGTGCCACCAACGGACCGGGACTTTTCTACGAGCAGTACTTC. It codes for CATNGPGLFYEQYF.

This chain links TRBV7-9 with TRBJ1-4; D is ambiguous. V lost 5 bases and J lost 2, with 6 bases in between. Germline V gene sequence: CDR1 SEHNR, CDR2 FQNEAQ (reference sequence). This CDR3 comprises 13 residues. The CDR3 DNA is TGTGCCAGCAGCCCTGAGACTAATGAAAAACTGTTTTTT. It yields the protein CASSPETNEKLFF.

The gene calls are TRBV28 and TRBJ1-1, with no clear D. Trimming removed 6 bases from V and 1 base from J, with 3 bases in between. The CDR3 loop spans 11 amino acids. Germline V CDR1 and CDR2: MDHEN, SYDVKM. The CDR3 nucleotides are TGTGCCAGCAGCGGGAACACTGAAGCTTTCTTT. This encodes CASSGNTEAFF.

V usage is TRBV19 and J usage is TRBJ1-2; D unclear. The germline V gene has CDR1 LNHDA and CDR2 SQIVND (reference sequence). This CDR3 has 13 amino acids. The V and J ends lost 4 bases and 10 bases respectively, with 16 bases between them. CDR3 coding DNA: TGTGCCAGTAGTAATATACCCTACGATGACTACACCTTC. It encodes CASSNIPYDDYTF.

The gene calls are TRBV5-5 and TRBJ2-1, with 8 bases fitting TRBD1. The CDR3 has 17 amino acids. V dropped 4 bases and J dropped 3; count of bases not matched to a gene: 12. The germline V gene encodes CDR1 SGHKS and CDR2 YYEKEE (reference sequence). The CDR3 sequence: CASSVPTGALFYNEQFF. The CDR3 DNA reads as TGTGCCAGCAGCGTACCGACAGGGGCCCTATTCTACAATGAGCAGTTCTTC.

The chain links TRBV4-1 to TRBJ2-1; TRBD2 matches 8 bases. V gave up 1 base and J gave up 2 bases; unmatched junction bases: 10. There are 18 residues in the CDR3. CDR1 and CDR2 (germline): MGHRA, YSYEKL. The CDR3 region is CASSQGGSGSRAYNEQFF. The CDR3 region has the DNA TGCGCCAGCAGCCAAGGCGGAAGCGGGAGTCGGGCCTACAATGAGCAGTTCTTC.

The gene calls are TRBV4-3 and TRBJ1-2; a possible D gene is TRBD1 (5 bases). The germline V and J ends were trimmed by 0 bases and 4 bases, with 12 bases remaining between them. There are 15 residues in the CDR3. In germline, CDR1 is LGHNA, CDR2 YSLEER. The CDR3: CASSQDFDRPYGYTF. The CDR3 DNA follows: TGCGCCAGCAGCCAAGATTTCGACAGACCCTATGGCTACACCTTC.

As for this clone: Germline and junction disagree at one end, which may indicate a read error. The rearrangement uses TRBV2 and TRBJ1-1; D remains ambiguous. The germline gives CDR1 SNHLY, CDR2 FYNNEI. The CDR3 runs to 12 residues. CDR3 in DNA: TGTGCCAGCACTGAACGGGATACTGAAGCTTTCTTT. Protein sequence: CASTERDTEAFF.

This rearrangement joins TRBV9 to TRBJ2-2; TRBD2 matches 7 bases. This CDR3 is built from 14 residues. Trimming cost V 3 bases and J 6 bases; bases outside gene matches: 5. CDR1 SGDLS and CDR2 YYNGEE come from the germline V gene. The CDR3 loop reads CASSGFREAGELFF. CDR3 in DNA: TGTGCCAGCAGCGGTTTCCGGGAGGCCGGGGAGCTGTTTTTT.

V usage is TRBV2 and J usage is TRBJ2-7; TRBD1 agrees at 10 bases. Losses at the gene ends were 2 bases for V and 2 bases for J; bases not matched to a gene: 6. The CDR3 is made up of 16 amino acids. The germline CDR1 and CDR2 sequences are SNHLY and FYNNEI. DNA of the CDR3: TGTGCCAGCAGTGAATATAGTGGGACAGGGGCCTACGAGCAGTACTTC. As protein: CASSEYSGTGAYEQYF.

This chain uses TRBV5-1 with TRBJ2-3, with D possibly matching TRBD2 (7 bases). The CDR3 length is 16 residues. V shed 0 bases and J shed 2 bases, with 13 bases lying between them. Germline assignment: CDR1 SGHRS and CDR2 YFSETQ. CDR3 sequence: CASSLGEGGNTDTQYF. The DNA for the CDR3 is TGCGCCAGCAGCTTGGGGGAGGGGGGAAACACAGATACGCAGTATTTT.

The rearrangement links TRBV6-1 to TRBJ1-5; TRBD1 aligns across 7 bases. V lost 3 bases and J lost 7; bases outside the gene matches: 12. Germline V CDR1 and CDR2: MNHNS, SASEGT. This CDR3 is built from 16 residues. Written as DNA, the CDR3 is TGTGCCAGCAGTGAGCCTAAGGGGGCCGGTGGACAGCCCCAGCATTTT. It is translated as CASSEPKGAGGQPQHF.

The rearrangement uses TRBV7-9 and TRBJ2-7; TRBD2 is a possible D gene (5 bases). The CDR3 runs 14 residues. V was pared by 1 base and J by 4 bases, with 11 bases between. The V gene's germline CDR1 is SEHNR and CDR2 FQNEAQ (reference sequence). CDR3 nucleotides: TGTGCCAGCAGCTTAGATGGACTTCTATACGAGCAGTACTTC. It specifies CASSLDGLLYEQYF.

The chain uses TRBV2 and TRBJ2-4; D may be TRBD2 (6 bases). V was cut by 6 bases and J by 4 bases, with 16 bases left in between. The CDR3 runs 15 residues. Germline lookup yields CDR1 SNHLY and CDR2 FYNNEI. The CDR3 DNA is TGTGCCAGCAGGGACCCGGGACTCGGGAAAAACATTCAGTACTTC. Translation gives CASRDPGLGKNIQYF.

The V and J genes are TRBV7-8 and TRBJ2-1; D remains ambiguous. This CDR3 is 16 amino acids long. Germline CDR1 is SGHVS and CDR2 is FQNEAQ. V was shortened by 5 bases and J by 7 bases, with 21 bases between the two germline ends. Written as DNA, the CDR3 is TGTGCCAGCAGCGGCGACACTTTCCTACTCCTAAATGAGCAGTTCTTC. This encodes CASSGDTFLLLNEQFF.

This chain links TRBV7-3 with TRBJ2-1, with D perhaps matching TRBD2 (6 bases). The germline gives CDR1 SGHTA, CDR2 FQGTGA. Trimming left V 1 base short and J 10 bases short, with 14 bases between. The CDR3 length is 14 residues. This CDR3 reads CASSLRMGAGEQFF. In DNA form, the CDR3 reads TGTGCCAGCAGCTTAAGAATGGGCGCGGGGGAGCAGTTCTTC.

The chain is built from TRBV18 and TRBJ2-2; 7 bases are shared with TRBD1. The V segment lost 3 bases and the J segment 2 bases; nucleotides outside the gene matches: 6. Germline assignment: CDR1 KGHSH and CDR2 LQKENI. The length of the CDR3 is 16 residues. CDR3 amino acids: CASSPLRQGNTGELFF. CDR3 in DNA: TGTGCCAGCTCACCCTTGAGACAGGGTAACACCGGGGAGCTGTTTTTT.